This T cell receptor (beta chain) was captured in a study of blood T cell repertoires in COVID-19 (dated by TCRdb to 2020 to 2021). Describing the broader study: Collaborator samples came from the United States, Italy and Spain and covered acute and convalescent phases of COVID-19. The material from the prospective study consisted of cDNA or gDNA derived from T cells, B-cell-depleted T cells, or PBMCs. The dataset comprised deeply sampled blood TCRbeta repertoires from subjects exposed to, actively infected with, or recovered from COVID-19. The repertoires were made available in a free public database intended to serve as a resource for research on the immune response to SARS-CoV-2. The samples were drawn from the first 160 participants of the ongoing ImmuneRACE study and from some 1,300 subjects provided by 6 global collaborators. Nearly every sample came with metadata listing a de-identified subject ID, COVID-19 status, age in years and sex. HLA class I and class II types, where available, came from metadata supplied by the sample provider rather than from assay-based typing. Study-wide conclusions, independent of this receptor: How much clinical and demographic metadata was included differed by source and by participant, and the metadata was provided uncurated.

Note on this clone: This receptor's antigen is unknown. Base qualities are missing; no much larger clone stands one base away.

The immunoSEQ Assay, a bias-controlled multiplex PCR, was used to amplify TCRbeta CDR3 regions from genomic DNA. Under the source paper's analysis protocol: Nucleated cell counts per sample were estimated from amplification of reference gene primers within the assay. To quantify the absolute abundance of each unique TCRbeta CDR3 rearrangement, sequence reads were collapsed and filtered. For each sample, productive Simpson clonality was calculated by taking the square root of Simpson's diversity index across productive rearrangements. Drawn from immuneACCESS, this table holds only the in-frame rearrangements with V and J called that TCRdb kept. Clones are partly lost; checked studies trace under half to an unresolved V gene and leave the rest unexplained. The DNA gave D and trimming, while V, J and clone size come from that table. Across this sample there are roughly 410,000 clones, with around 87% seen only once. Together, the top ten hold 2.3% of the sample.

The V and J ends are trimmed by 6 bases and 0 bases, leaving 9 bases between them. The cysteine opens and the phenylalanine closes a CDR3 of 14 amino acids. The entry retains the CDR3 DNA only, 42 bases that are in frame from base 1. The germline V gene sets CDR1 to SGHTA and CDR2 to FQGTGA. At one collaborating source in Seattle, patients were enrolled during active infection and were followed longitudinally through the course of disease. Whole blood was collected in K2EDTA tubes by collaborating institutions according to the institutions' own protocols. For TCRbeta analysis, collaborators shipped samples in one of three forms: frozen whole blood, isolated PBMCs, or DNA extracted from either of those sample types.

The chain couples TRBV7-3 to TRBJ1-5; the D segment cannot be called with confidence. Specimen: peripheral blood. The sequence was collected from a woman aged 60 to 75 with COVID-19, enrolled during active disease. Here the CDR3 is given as CASRVLDSNQPQHF. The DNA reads TGTGCCAGCAGGGTTCTAGATAGCAATCAGCCCCAGCATTTT.